These T cell receptor beta chains were read from a single sample in a study of T cells in Graves' hyperthyroidism and ophthalmopathy. TCRdb itself ran the multiplex PCR reads through MiXCR, one entry per CDR3 protein. The profile shows hundreds of thousands of distinct CDR3 sequences, 16% of them singletons. The sequencing sample was made of blood. These receptors were collected from a young woman with Graves' hyperthyroidism. CDR3s include the opening cysteine and the closing phenylalanine or tryptophan. A D gene is named only where the DNA matches it firmly. For some rows the clone size is stated as once, few or many, or as a class when expanded; others skip it.

d_call	v_call	clone_size	j_call	cdr3_aa	cdr3_nt
.	TRBV7-2	many	TRBJ2-5	CASSLNIGETQYF	TGTGCCAGCAGCTTAAATATTGGCGAGACCCAGTACTTC
.	TRBV28	many	TRBJ1-2	CATREGGAGGMLGYTF	TGTGCCACCCGAGAGGGGGGCGCGGGAGGGATGTTGGGCTACACCTTC
.	TRBV2	many	TRBJ2-4	CASLQKNIQYF	TGTGCCAGCCTTCAAAAAAACATTCAGTACTTC
TRBD1	TRBV2	.	TRBJ1-2	CASSGMTGGYYGYTF	TGTGCCAGCAGTGGCATGACAGGGGGCTACTATGGCTACACCTTC
.	TRBV20-1	.	TRBJ2-7	CSARDRAAYEQYF	TGCAGTGCTAGAGACAGGGCCGCCTACGAGCAGTACTTC
.	TRBV28	few	TRBJ2-3	CASIMAGSSTDTQYF	TGTGCCAGCATCATGGCAGGGTCCAGCACAGATACGCAGTATTTT
TRBD1	TRBV6-1	many	TRBJ1-5	CASRRDRGYNQPQHF	TGTGCCAGCAGAAGGGACAGGGGATATAATCAGCCCCAGCATTTT
.	TRBV2	many	TRBJ2-3	CASTGASVSTDTQYF	TGTGCCAGCACTGGCGCTAGCGTAAGCACAGATACGCAGTATTTT
TRBD2	TRBV12-3/TRBV12-4	many	TRBJ2-3	CASSLAGAMTDTQYF	TGTGCCAGCAGTTTGGCGGGAGCTATGACAGATACGCAGTATTTT
.	TRBV7-2	.	TRBJ1-2	CASSQPKTGTVFGYTF	TGTGCCAGCAGCCAACCGAAAACCGGGACGGTTTTTGGCTACACCTTC
TRBD1	TRBV6-2/TRBV6-3	many	TRBJ2-7	CASSADRGSDYEQYF	TGTGCCAGCAGCGCGGACAGGGGGTCCGACTACGAGCAGTACTTC
.	TRBV18	.	TRBJ2-4	CASSKSRAENIQYF	TGTGCCAGCTCAAAAAGCAGAGCCGAAAACATTCAGTACTTC
TRBD1	TRBV20-1	few	TRBJ2-1	CSASSPGQGINEQFF	TGCAGTGCTAGTTCCCCGGGACAGGGGATTAATGAGCAGTTCTTC
.	TRBV9	few	TRBJ1-1	CASSAPGTPNTEAFF	TGTGCCAGCAGCGCTCCCGGGACTCCGAACACTGAAGCTTTCTTT
TRBD2	TRBV28	few	TRBJ2-1	CASSDSGRSSNEQFF	TGTGCCAGCAGTGATAGCGGGAGATCCTCCAATGAGCAGTTCTTC
.	TRBV11-3	few	TRBJ1-2	CASSLDPTHYGYTF	TGTGCCAGCAGCTTGGACCCTACCCACTATGGCTACACCTTC
TRBD1	TRBV7-6	many	TRBJ1-6	CASSTGTGGYSPLHF	TGTGCCAGCAGCACCGGGACAGGGGGCTATTCACCCCTCCACTTT
.	TRBV6-5	many	TRBJ2-7	CASSYRGSEQYF	TGTGCCAGCAGTTACAGAGGGTCCGAGCAGTACTTC
TRBD2	TRBV3-1	.	TRBJ2-3	CASSQLAGGPPTSTDTQYF	TGTGCCAGCAGCCAACTAGCGGGAGGACCTCCAACTAGCACAGATACGCAGTATTTT
.	TRBV4-3	few	TRBJ2-7	CASSQGPGRIYEQYF	TGCGCCAGCAGCCAAGGACCTGGACGTATCTACGAGCAGTACTTC
.	TRBV13	.	TRBJ2-1	CASSLRRIEQFF	TGTGCCAGCAGCCTACGGCGGATTGAGCAGTTCTTC
.	TRBV30	few	TRBJ1-5	CAWDRGDQPQHF	TGTGCCTGGGATAGAGGGGATCAGCCCCAGCATTTT
.	TRBV2	many	TRBJ1-6	CASRPGTPDSPLHF	TGTGCCAGCAGGCCCGGGACGCCGGATTCACCCCTCCACTTT
TRBD2	TRBV10-3	.	TRBJ2-2	CAISESSGDRKGTGELFF	TGTGCCATCAGTGAGTCAAGCGGGGATCGCAAAGGGACCGGGGAGCTGTTTTTT
.	TRBV7-9	.	TRBJ1-1	CASSLALRETEAFF	TGTGCCAGCAGCTTAGCGCTTAGGGAAACTGAAGCTTTCTTT
TRBD2	TRBV4-2	.	TRBJ2-2	CASSQDPPSGRGTGELFF	TGTGCCAGCAGCCAAGATCCCCCTAGCGGGAGGGGAACCGGGGAGCTGTTTTTT